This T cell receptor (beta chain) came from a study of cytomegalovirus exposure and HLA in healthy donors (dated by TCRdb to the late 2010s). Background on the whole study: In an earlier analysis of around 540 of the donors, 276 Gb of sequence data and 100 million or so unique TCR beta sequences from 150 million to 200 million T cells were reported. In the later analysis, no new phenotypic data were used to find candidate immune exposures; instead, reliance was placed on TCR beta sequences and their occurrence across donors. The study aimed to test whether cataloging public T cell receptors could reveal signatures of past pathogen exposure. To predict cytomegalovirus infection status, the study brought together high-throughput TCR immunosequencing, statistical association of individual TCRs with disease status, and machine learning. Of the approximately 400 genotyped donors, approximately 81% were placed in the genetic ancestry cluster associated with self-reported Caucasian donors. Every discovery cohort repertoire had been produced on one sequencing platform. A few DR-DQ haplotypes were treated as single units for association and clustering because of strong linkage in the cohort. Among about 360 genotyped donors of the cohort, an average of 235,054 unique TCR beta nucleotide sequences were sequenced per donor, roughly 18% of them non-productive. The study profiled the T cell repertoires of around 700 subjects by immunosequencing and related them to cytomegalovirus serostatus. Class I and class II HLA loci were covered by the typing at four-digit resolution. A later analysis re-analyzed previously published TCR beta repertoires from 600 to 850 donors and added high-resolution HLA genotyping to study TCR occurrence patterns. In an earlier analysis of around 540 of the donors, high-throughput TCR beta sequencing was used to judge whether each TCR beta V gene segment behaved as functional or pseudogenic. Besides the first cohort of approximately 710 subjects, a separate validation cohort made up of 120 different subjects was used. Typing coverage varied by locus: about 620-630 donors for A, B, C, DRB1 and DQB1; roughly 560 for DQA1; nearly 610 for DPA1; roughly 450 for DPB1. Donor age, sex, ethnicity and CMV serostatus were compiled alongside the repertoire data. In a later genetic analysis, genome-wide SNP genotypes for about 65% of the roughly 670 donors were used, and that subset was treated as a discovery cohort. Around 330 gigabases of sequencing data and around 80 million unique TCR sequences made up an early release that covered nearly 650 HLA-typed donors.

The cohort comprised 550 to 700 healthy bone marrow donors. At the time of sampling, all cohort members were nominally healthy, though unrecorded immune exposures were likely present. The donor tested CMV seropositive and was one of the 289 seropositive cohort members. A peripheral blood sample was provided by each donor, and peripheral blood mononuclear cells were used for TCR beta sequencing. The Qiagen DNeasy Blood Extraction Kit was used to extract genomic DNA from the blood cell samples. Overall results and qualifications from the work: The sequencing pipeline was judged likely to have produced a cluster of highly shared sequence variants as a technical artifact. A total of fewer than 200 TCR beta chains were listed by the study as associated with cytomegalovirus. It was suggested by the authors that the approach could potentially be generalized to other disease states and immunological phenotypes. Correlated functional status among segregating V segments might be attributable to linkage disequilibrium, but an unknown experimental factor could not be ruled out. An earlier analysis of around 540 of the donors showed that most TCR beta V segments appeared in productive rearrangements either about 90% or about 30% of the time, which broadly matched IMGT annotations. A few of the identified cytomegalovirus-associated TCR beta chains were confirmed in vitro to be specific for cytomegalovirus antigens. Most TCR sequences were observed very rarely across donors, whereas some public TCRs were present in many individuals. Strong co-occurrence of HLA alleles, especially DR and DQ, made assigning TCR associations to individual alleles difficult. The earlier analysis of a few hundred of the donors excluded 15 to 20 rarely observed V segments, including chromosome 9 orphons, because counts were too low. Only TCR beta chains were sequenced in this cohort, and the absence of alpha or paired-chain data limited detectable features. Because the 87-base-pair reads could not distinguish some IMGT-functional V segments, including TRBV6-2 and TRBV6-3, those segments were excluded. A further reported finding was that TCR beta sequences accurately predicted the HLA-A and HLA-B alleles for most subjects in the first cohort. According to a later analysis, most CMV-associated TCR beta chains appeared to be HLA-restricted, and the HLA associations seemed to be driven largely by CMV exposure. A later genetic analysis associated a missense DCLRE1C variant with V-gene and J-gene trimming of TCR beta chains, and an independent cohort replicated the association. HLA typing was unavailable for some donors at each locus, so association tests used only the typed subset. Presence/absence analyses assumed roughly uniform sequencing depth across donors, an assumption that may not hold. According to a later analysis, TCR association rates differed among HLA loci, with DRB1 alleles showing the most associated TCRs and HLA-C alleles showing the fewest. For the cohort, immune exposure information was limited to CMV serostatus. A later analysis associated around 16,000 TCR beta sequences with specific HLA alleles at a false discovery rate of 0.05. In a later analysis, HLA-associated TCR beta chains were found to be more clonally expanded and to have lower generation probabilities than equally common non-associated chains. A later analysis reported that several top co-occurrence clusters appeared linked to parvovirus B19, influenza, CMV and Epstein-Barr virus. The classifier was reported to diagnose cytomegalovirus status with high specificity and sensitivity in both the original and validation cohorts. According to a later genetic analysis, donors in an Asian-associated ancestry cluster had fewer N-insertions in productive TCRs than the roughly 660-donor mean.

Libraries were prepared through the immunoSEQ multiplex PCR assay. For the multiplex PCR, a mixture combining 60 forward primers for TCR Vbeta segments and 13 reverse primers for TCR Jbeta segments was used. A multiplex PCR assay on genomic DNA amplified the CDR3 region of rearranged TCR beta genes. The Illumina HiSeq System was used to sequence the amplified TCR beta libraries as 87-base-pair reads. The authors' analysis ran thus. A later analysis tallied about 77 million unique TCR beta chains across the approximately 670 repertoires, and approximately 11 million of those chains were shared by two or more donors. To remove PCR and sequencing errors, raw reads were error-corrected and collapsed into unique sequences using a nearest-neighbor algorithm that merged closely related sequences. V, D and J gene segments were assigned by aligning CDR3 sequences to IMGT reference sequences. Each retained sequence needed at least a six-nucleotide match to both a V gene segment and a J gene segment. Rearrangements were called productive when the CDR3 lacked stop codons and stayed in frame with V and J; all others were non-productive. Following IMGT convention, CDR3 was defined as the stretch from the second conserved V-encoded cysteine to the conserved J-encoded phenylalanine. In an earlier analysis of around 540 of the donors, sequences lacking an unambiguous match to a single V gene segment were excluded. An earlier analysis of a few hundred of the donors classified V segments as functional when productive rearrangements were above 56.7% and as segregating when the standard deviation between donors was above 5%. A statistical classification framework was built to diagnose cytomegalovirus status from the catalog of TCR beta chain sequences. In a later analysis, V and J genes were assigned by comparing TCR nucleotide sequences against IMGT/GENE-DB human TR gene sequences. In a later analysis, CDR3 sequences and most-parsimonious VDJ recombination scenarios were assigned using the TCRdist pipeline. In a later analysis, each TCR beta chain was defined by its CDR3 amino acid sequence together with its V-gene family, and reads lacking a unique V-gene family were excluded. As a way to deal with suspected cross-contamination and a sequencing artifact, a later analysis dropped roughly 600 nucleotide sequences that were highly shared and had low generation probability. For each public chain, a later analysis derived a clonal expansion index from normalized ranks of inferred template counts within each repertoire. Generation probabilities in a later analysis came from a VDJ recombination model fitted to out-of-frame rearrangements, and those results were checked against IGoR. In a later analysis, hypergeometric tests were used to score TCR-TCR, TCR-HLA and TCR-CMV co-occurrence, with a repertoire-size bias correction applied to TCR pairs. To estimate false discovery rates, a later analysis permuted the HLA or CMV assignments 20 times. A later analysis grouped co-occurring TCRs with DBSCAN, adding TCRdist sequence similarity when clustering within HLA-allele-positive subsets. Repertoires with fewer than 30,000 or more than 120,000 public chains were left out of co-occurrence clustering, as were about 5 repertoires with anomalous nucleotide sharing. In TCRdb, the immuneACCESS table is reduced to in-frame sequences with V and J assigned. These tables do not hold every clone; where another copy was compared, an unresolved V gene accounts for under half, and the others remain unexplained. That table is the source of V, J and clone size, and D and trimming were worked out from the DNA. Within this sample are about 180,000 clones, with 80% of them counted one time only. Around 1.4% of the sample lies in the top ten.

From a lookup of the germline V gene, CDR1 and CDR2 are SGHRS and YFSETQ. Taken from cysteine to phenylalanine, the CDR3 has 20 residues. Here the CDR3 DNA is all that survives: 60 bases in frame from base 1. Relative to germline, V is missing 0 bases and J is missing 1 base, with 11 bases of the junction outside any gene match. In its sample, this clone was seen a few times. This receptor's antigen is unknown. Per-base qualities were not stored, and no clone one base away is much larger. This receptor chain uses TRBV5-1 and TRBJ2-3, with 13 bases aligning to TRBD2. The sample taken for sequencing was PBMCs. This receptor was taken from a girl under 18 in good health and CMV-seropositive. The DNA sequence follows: TGCGCCAGCAGCTTGGGGCCGGGACTAGCGGGAATACCTCGCACAGATACGCAGTATTTT. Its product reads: CASSLGPGLAGIPRTDTQYF.